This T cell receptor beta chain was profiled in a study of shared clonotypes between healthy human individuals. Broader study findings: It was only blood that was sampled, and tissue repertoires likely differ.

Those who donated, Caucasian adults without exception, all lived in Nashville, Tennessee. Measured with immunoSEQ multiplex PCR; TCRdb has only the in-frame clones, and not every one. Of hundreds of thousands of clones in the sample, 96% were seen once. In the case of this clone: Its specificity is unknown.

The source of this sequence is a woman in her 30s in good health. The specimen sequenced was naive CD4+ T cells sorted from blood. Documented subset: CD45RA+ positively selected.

CDR3 bases: TGCGCCAGCAGCAGGGACTTGAAAGAGACCCAGTACTTC. This translates into CASSRDLKETQYF. This chain connects TRBV10-2 to TRBJ2-5; D is possibly TRBD2 (6 bases). Trimming took 6 bases from V and 3 from J, leaving 11 bases between them. This CDR3 has 13 amino acids. The germline V gene encodes CDR1 WSHSY and CDR2 SAAADI.